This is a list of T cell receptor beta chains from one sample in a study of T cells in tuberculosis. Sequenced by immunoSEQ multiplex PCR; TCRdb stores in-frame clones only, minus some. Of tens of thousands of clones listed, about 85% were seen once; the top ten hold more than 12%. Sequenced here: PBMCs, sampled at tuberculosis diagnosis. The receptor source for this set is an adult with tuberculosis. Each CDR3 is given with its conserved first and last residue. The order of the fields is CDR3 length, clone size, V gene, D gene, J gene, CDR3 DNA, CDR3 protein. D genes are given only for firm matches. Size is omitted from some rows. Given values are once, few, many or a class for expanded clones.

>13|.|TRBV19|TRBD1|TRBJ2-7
TGTGCCAGTAGTGGGGACAGGGCATACGAGCAGTACTTC
CASSGDRAYEQYF
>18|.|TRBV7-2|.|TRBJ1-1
TGTGCCAGCAGCTTAGCGATTAGGAGGACAGAGCTGAACACTGAAGCTTTCTTT
CASSLAIRRTELNTEAFF
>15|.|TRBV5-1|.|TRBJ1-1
TGCGCCAGCAGCCCGGCAGCGGGGGGGGCGGTTGAAGCTTTCTTT
CASSPAAGGAVEAFF
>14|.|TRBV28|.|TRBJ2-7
TGTGCCAGCAGTTTATCGTCAGGGGTCCGCGAGCAGTACTTC
CASSLSSGVREQYF
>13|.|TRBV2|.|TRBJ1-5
TGTGCCAGCAGTGTCGTGAGGCTTCAGCCCCAGCATTTT
CASSVVRLQPQHF
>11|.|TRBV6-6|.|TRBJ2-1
TGTGCCAGCAGCCTTTTCGATGAGCAGTTCTTC
CASSLFDEQFF
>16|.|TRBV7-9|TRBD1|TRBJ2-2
TGTGCCAGCAGTGACCGGGACAGGACGAACACCGGGGAGCTGTTTTTT
CASSDRDRTNTGELFF
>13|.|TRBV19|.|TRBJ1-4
TGTGCCAGTAGTATAGGCGGGAATGAAAAACTGTTTTTT
CASSIGGNEKLFF
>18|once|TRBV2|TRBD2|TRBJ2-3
TGTGCCAGCAGCCCCCCGGTAGCGGGGTCCCCTAGCACAGATACGCAGTATTTT
CASSPPVAGSPSTDTQYF
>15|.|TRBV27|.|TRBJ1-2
TGTGCCAGCAGCTTGACAAACAGGGTTATCGATGGCTACACCTTC
CASSLTNRVIDGYTF
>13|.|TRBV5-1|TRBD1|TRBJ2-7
TGCGCCAGCAGCATTCCGACAGGGGCCGAGCAGTACTTC
CASSIPTGAEQYF
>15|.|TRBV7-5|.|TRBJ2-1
TGTGCCAGAAGCCTAGGGGGGGGCACGGGAAATGAGCAGTTCTTC
CARSLGGGTGNEQFF
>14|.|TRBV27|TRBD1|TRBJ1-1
TGTGCCAGCAGTTTACAGGGGGCGCCCACTGAAGCTTTCTTT
CASSLQGAPTEAFF
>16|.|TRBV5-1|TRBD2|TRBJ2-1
TGCGCCAGCAGCATGGTCGGCGGGGGGGCTACCGGTGAGCAGTTCTTC
CASSMVGGGATGEQFF
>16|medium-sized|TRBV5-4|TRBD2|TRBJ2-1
TGTGCCAGCAGCTTGATTACTAGCGGGATCTCTAATGAGCAGTTCTTC
CASSLITSGISNEQFF
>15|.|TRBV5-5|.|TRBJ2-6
TGTGCCAGCAGCTTTTCAGGGGAAGGGGCCAACGTCCTGACTTTC
CASSFSGEGANVLTF
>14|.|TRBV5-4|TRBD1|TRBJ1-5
TGTGCCAGCAGCCGGACAGGGGGCAATCAGCCCCAGCATTTT
CASSRTGGNQPQHF
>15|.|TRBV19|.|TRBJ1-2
TGTGCCAGCGAGGGGGGGACAAGGAAGGACTATGGCTACACCTTC
CASEGGTRKDYGYTF
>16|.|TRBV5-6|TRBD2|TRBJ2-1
TGTGCCAGCAGCCCTGGACTAGCGGAATCCTACAATGAGCAGTTCTTC
CASSPGLAESYNEQFF
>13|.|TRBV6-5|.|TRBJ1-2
TGTGCCAGCAGTTATGGGGCAGTAGATGGCTACACCTTC
CASSYGAVDGYTF
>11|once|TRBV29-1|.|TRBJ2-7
TGCAGCGTTGAAGTAACCTACGAGCAGTACTTC
CSVEVTYEQYF
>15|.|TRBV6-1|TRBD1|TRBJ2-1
TGTGCCAGCAGTGAAATGGGGACAGCCTACAATGAGCAGTTCTTC
CASSEMGTAYNEQFF
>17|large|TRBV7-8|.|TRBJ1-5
TGTGCCAGCAGCCTACATGACAGGAGCTATAGCAATCAGCCCCAGCATTTT
CASSLHDRSYSNQPQHF
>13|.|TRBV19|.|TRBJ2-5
TGTGCCAGTAGAATGCTACAAGCGGAGACCCAGTACTTC
CASRMLQAETQYF